These T cell receptor beta chains were read from a single sample in a study of vaccination and CD4 T cells after COVID-19. No antigen has been assigned to these receptors. MiXCR, run by TCRdb on the PCR reads, gives a single entry per CDR3 protein. The sample lists about 13,000 distinct CDR3 sequences, about 30% occurring once. The source material was CD4+ T cells from blood, cultured in vitro. The receptor source for this set is a human donor who had recovered from COVID-19. CDR3s leave out the opening cysteine and the closing phenylalanine or tryptophan. The order of the fields is CDR3 length, J gene, V gene, CDR3 protein.

cdr3_length: 12; j_call: TRBJ1-1; v_call: TRBV5-1; cdr3_aa: ASSPRDRVFEAF
cdr3_length: 15; j_call: TRBJ1-5; v_call: TRBV5-6; cdr3_aa: ASSPSRRLPSNQPQH
cdr3_length: 9; j_call: TRBJ2-4; v_call: TRBV10-1; cdr3_aa: ASSSYHIQY
cdr3_length: 11; j_call: TRBJ2-3; v_call: TRBV20-1; cdr3_aa: SARLGALYTQY
cdr3_length: 13; j_call: TRBJ2-3; v_call: TRBV5-6; cdr3_aa: ASSLGGGLTDTQY
cdr3_length: 12; j_call: TRBJ2-1; v_call: TRBV20-1; cdr3_aa: SAREWSSYNEQF
cdr3_length: 14; j_call: TRBJ1-6; v_call: TRBV27; cdr3_aa: ASGENSYPFNSPLH
cdr3_length: 11; j_call: NA; v_call: TRBV6-1; cdr3_aa: ASSEQGGYEQY
cdr3_length: 15; j_call: TRBJ2-3; v_call: TRBV5-4; cdr3_aa: ASSPRLAGTSTDTQY
cdr3_length: 12; j_call: TRBJ2-7; v_call: TRBV7-6; cdr3_aa: ASSLGTGESEQY
cdr3_length: 13; j_call: TRBJ2-1; v_call: TRBV19; cdr3_aa: ASTRDHSSYNEQF
cdr3_length: 13; j_call: TRBJ1-5; v_call: TRBV19; cdr3_aa: ASSIVGGGNQPQH
cdr3_length: 14; j_call: TRBJ2-1; v_call: TRBV5-6; cdr3_aa: ASSLAAQGEIFEQF
cdr3_length: 12; j_call: TRBJ1-2; v_call: TRBV12-3/TRBV12-4; cdr3_aa: ASSLGRGNYGYT
cdr3_length: 13; j_call: TRBJ1-2; v_call: TRBV6-1; cdr3_aa: ASSVGEQGGYGYT
cdr3_length: 11; j_call: TRBJ2-3; v_call: TRBV19; cdr3_aa: ASSPLGADTQY
cdr3_length: 12; j_call: TRBJ2-5; v_call: TRBV20-1; cdr3_aa: SARVAGAQETQY
cdr3_length: 11; j_call: TRBJ1-4; v_call: TRBV2; cdr3_aa: ASRGQGNEKLF
cdr3_length: 11; j_call: TRBJ1-6; v_call: TRBV20-1; cdr3_aa: SAREDKYTPLH
cdr3_length: 12; j_call: TRBJ2-2; v_call: TRBV3-1; cdr3_aa: ASSQGGYTGELF
cdr3_length: 6; j_call: TRBJ2-7; v_call: TRBV6-1; cdr3_aa: AWGEQY
cdr3_length: 9; j_call: TRBJ1-2; v_call: TRBV30; cdr3_aa: AWAGSYGYT
cdr3_length: 13; j_call: TRBJ1-1; v_call: TRBV7-8; cdr3_aa: ASSLKGIMNTEAF
cdr3_length: 14; j_call: TRBJ2-5; v_call: TRBV6-1; cdr3_aa: ASISGAGNSQETQY
cdr3_length: 14; j_call: TRBJ1-4; v_call: TRBV6-5; cdr3_aa: ASSYWRPGSDEKLF
cdr3_length: 13; j_call: TRBJ2-7; v_call: TRBV4-3; cdr3_aa: ASSQDLGRSYEQY
cdr3_length: 11; j_call: TRBJ2-7; v_call: TRBV6-1; cdr3_aa: ANSGQGEYEQY
cdr3_length: 12; j_call: TRBJ1-2; v_call: TRBV19; cdr3_aa: ASFTSRGSYGYT
cdr3_length: 13; j_call: TRBJ2-1; v_call: TRBV25-1; cdr3_aa: ASSFTGTPLNEQF
cdr3_length: 13; j_call: TRBJ1-2; v_call: TRBV6-1; cdr3_aa: ASSALADANYGYT
cdr3_length: 10; j_call: TRBJ2-1; v_call: TRBV19; cdr3_aa: ASSGSYNEQF
cdr3_length: 13; j_call: TRBJ2-7; v_call: TRBV20-1; cdr3_aa: SAQILVYSAYEQY
cdr3_length: 12; j_call: TRBJ1-2; v_call: TRBV9; cdr3_aa: ASSGGQADYGYT
cdr3_length: 17; j_call: TRBJ2-3; v_call: TRBV7-6; cdr3_aa: ASSLNLALLAGEADTQY
cdr3_length: 13; j_call: TRBJ1-2; v_call: TRBV3-1; cdr3_aa: ASSLNRDRPEGYT
cdr3_length: 13; j_call: TRBJ2-2; v_call: TRBV5-1; cdr3_aa: ASSSLAASTGELF
cdr3_length: 12; j_call: TRBJ2-2; v_call: TRBV18; cdr3_aa: ASSGQRATGELF
cdr3_length: 13; j_call: TRBJ2-4; v_call: TRBV7-2; cdr3_aa: ASSPRGGGAAIQY
cdr3_length: 16; j_call: TRBJ1-6; v_call: TRBV4-3; cdr3_aa: ASSQGLVGGSYNSPLH
cdr3_length: 10; j_call: TRBJ2-7; v_call: TRBV15; cdr3_aa: ATSRDATVQY
cdr3_length: 14; j_call: TRBJ2-7; v_call: TRBV5-4; cdr3_aa: ASSIKQGADSYEQY
cdr3_length: 14; j_call: TRBJ1-6; v_call: TRBV27; cdr3_aa: ASSPFWDKYNSPLH
cdr3_length: 10; j_call: TRBJ1-3; v_call: TRBV11-2; cdr3_aa: ATRTYGNTIY
cdr3_length: 14; j_call: TRBJ2-5; v_call: TRBV6-8; cdr3_aa: ASSLLAGVIQETQY
cdr3_length: 13; j_call: TRBJ2-3; v_call: TRBV20-1; cdr3_aa: SARGGTTSTDTQY
cdr3_length: 14; j_call: TRBJ1-2; v_call: TRBV27; cdr3_aa: VSRPTGIRSNYGYT
cdr3_length: 12; j_call: TRBJ2-1; v_call: TRBV6-1; cdr3_aa: ASSERGGPDEQF
cdr3_length: 12; j_call: TRBJ1-6; v_call: TRBV7-2; cdr3_aa: ASSGQFRNSPLH
cdr3_length: 14; j_call: TRBJ2-4; v_call: TRBV6-1; cdr3_aa: ASSGGDRLKGNIQY
cdr3_length: 11; j_call: TRBJ2-5; v_call: TRBV14; cdr3_aa: ASQAGAQETQY
cdr3_length: 14; j_call: TRBJ1-2; v_call: TRBV12-3/TRBV12-4; cdr3_aa: ASSSGELTGSYGYT
cdr3_length: 13; j_call: TRBJ2-3; v_call: TRBV6-2/TRBV6-3; cdr3_aa: ASNPQGRGGDTQY
cdr3_length: 15; j_call: TRBJ1-2; v_call: TRBV4-1; cdr3_aa: ASRSPGDPPGNYGYT
cdr3_length: 18; j_call: TRBJ1-3; v_call: TRBV7-2; cdr3_aa: ASSARFSGRGEGSGNTIY
cdr3_length: 12; j_call: TRBJ1-1; v_call: TRBV23-1; cdr3_aa: ASNRLQGRGGAF
cdr3_length: 13; j_call: TRBJ2-5; v_call: TRBV11-2; cdr3_aa: ASSLAGGTQETQY
cdr3_length: 13; j_call: TRBJ2-3; v_call: TRBV7-7; cdr3_aa: ASSLVGGPQDTQY